The clone carrying this TCR beta chain showed up just a few times. This sample is drawn from a study of patients and donors after allogeneic stem cell transplantation. Germline V gives CDR1 SEHNR, CDR2 FQNEAQ (reference sequence). V lost 7 bases, J lost 8 bases, and 20 bases lay in between. CDR3 size: 14 residues. TCRdb processed the RT-PCR reads anew with MiXCR; each CDR3 protein has one entry. The sample has around 240,000 distinct CDR3 sequences, less than 15% seen once; the top ten hold about 9.9%. This sequence was found in a human donor who was either an allogeneic HSCT recipient or a stem cell or donor lymphocyte infusion donor (not recorded which). It is not recorded whose cells these are; they may come from a transplant donor. Sequenced: blood, either unsorted or a sorted T cell fraction (not recorded which). V is TRBV7-9 and J is TRBJ2-5; possibly TRBD1 or TRBD2 for D (5 bases each). CDR3 sequence (DNA): TGTGCCAGCACGTCGACAGCCGGAGGTGCAACCCAGTACTTC. Encoded protein: CASTSTAGGATQYF.